These 7 T cell receptor beta chains were all obtained from the same sample, sequenced in a study of lymphopenia after photon versus proton radiotherapy. Sequenced by immunoSEQ multiplex PCR; TCRdb stores in-frame clones only, minus some. Found here are 150,000 to 200,000 clones, approximately 91% of them singletons; the top ten hold about 4.3%. This sample comprised peripheral blood, obtained from a patient treated with photon-based radiotherapy. Receptor source: a man aged 45-60 years with gastric cancer.

V and J are TRBV30 and TRBJ2-3; D is possibly TRBD1 (6 bases). Germline V lookup: CDR1 GTSNPN, CDR2 SVGIG (reference sequence). The V end was cut by 0 bases, the J end by 1 base, with 11 bases between. The CDR3 loop spans 15 amino acids. CDR3 in amino acids: CAWSVGGVGTDTQYF. For the CDR3, the DNA is TGTGCCTGGAGTGTAGGGGGTGTGGGCACAGATACGCAGTATTTT.

About this clone: Compared with germline, one end of the junction differs, possibly owing to a read error. V and J are TRBV5-1 and TRBJ2-7; the D is unclear. This CDR3 spans 13 amino acids. CDR1 and CDR2 (germline): SGHRS, YFSETQ. CDR3 loop: CASSLLPGNEQYF. The DNA of the CDR3 is TGTGCCAGCAGCTTGCTCCCGGGCAACGAGCAGTACTTC.

The chain joins TRBV30 to TRBJ1-1, with TRBD1 matching over 7 bases. The CDR3 is 13 residues long. Germline values: CDR1 GTSNPN, CDR2 SVGIG (reference sequence). V was clipped by 3 bases and J by 9 bases; unmatched bases: 10. Here the CDR3 reads CAWRGRQGVQAFF. CDR3 nucleotides: TGTGCCTGGAGGGGTAGACAGGGAGTGCAAGCTTTCTTT.

The rearrangement uses TRBV19 and TRBJ2-5; 8 bases align to TRBD1. J lost 5 bases, V lost 1 base, and 6 bases had no gene match. This CDR3 is 15 amino acids long. Germline lookup yields CDR1 LNHDA and CDR2 SQIVND (reference sequence). The CDR3 spells CASSIGAGGQETQYF. CDR3 bases: TGTGCCAGTAGTATAGGAGCAGGGGGCCAGGAGACCCAGTACTTC.

The CDR3 nucleotides are TGCGCCAGCAGCCAAGAGGGGGCTCTAGCGGGAGGAAGGGCAGATACGCAGTATTTT. This encodes CASSQEGALAGGRADTQYF. This rearrangement joins TRBV4-1 to TRBJ2-3; TRBD2 matches 11 bases. The V gene's germline CDR1 is MGHRA and CDR2 YSYEKL. The CDR3 has 19 amino acids. Germline trimming cut 0 bases from V and 4 bases from J; bases unmatched to any gene: 12.

This clone was recorded once. The rearrangement links TRBV19 to TRBJ2-2; D gene uncertain. CDR3 length: 13 amino acids. Trimming took off 3 bases at V and 5 bases at J, with 7 bases between the two ends. The germline gives CDR1 LNHDA, CDR2 SQIVND (reference sequence). The CDR3 bases are TGTGCCAGTAGTATTTCGGAAACCGGGGAGCTGTTTTTT. Translating gives CASSISETGELFF.

The V and J genes are TRBV21-1 and TRBJ2-5; the tabulated D call, TRBD2, remains unverified against the DNA. TRBV21-1 is flagged as a pseudogene. The CDR3 sequence is 18 residues long. CDR3 nucleotides: TGTGCCAGCAGCAAAGCGCGGGGTTTCCCGGGAGTTGAAGAGACCCAGTACTTC. Translation: CASSKARGFPGVEETQYF.